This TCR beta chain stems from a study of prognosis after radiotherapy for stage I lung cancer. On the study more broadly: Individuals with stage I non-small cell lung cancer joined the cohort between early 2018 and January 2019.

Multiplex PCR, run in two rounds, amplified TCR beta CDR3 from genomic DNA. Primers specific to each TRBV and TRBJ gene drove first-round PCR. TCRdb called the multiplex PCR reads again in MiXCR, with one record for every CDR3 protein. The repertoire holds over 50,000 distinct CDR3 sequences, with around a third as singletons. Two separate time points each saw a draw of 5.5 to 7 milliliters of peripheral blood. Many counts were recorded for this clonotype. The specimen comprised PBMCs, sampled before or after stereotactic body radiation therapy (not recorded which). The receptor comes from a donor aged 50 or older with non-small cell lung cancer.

CDR3 sequence: CASSISFLGSPQHF. The DNA for the CDR3 is TGTGCCAGTAGTATTTCGTTTTTAGGCAGTCCCCAGCATTTT. The chain joins TRBV19 to TRBJ1-5; D is unresolved. Trimming left V 3 bases short and J 10 bases short, with 16 bases between. This CDR3 spans 14 amino acids. The germline V gene encodes CDR1 LNHDA and CDR2 SQIVND (reference sequence).